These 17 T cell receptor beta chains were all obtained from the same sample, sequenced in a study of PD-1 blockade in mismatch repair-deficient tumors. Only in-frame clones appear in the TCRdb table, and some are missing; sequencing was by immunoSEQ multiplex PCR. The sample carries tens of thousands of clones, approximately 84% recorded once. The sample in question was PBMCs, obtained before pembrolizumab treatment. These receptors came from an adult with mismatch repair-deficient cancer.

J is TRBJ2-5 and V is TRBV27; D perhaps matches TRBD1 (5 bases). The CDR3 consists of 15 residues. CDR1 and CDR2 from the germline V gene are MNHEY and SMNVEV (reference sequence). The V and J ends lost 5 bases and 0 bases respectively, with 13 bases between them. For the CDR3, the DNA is TGTGCCAGCAGTCCTCATCGACAGAACCAAGAGACCCAGTACTTC. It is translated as CASSPHRQNQETQYF.

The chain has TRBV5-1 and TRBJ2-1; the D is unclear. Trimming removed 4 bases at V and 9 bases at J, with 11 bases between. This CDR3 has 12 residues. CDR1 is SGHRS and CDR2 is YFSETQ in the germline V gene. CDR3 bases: TGCGCCAGCAGCCTGATTAGCCCTGAGCAGTTCTTC. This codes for CASSLISPEQFF.

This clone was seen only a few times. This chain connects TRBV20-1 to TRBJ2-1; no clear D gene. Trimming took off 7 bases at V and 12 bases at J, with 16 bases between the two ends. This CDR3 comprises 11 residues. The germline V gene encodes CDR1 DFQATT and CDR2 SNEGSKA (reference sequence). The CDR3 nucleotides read TGCAGTGTCCGCTCGGAGCGTGGGCAGTTCTTC. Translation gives CSVRSERGQFF.

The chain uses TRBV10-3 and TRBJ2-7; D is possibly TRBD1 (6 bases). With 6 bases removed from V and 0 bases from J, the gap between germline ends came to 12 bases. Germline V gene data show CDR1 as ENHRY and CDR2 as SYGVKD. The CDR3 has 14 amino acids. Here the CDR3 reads CAIRDSRDSYEQYF. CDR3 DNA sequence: TGTGCCATCAGGGACAGCCGAGACTCCTACGAGCAGTACTTC.

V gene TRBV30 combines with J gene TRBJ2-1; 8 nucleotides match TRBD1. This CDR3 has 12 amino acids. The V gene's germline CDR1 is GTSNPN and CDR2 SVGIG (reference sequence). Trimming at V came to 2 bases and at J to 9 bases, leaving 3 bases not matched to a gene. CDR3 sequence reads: CAWSQTGAEQFF. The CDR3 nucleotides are TGTGCCTGGAGTCAGACAGGGGCTGAGCAGTTCTTC.

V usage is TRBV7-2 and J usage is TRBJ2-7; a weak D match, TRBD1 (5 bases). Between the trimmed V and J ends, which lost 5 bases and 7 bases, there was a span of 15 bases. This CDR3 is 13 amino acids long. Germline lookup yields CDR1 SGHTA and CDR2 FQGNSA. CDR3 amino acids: CASSGEVGLEQYF. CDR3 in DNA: TGTGCCAGCAGCGGAGAGGTGGGGCTAGAGCAGTACTTC.

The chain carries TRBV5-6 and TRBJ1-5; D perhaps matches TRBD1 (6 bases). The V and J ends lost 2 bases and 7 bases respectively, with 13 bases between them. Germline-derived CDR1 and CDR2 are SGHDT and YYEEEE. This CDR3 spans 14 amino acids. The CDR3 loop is CASSLTGTPQPQHF. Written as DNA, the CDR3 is TGTGCCAGCAGCTTAACAGGGACCCCCCAGCCCCAGCATTTT.

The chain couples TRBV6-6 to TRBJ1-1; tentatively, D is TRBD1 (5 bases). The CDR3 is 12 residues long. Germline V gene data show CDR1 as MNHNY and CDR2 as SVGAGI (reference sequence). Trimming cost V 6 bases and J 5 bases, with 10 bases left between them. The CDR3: CASSYGGTEAFF. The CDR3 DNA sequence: TGTGCCAGCAGCTACGGGGGGACTGAAGCTTTCTTT.

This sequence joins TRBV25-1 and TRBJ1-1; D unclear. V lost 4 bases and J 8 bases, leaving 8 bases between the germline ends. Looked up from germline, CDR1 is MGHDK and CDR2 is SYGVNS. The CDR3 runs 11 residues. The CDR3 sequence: CASSGSWEAFF. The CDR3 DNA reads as TGTGCCAGCAGTGGGAGCTGGGAAGCTTTCTTT. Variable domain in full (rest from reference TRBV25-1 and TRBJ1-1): EADIYQTPRYLVIGTGKKITLECSQTMGHDKMYWYQQDPGMELHLIHYSYGVNSTEKGDLSSESTVSRIRTEHFPLTLESARPSHTSQYLCASSGSWEAFFGQGTRLTVV.

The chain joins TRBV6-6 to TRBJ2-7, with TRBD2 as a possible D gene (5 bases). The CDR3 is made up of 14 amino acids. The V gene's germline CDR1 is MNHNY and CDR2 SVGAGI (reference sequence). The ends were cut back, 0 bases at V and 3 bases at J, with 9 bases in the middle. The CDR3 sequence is CASSYSQRVYEQYF. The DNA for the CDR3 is TGTGCCAGCAGTTACTCCCAGAGGGTCTACGAGCAGTACTTC.

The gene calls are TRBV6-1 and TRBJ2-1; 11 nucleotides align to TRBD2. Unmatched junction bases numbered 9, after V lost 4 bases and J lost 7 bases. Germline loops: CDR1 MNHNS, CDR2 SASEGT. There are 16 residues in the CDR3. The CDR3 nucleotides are TGTGCCAGCAGTGGGACTACTAGCGGGAGTAGTAATGAGCAGTTCTTC. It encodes CASSGTTSGSSNEQFF.

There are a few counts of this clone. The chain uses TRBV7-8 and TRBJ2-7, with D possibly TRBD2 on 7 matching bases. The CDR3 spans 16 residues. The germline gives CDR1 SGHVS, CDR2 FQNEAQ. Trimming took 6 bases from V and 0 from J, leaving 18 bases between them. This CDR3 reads CASRKRGGSISYEQYF. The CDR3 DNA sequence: TGTGCCAGCAGAAAAAGGGGGGGATCAATCTCCTACGAGCAGTACTTC.

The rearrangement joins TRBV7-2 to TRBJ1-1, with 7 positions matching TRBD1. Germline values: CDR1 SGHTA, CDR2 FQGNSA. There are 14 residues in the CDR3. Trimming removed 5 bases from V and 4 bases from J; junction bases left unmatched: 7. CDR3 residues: CASSPRQGATEAFF. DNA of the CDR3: TGTGCCAGCAGCCCCAGACAGGGTGCCACTGAAGCTTTCTTT.

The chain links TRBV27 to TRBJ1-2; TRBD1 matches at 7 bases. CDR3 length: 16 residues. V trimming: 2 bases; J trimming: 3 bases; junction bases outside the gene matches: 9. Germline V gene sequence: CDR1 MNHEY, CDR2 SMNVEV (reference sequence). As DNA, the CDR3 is TGTGCCAGCAGTTTACGGGCTGGCAGGGGGGACTATGGCTACACCTTC. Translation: CASSLRAGRGDYGYTF.

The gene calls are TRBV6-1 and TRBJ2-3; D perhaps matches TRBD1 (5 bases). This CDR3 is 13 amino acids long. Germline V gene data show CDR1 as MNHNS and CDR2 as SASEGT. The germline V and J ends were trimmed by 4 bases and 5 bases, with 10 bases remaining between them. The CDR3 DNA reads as TGTGCCAGCAGTGGACAGACCTTAGATACGCAGTATTTT. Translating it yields CASSGQTLDTQYF.

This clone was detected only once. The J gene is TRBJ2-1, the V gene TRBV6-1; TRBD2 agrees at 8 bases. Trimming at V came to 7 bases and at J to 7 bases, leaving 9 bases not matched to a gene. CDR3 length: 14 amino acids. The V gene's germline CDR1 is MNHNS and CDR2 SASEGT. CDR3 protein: CASTKLAGFNEQFF. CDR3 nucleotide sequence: TGTGCCAGCACTAAGCTAGCGGGTTTTAATGAGCAGTTCTTC.

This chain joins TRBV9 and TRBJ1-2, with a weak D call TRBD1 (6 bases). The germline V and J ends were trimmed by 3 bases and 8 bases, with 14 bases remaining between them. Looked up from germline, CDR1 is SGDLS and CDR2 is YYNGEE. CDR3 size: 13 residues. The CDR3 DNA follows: TGTGCCAGCAGCGATACAGGGCCTTCCGGCTACACCTTC. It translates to CASSDTGPSGYTF.